This T cell receptor beta chain stems from a study of blood T cells in healthy people across ages. Notes on the study in general: Roughly linear declines in TCR beta diversity per million T cells occurred with age. There were more naive CD4+ cells and higher diversity in long-lived donors than in aged donors.

The CDR3 length is 15 residues. With respect to this clonotype: The antigen is undetermined.

Next came a second PCR, run for about 7 to 12 cycles, which used a sample-barcoded 5' primer along with a J-beta primer mix. Each cDNA molecule carried a tag from a template-switch adaptor that contained 12 random nucleotides. TCRdb reanalysed the 5' RACE reads using MiXCR and keeps one entry per CDR3 protein. Of about 1.8 million distinct CDR3 sequences in the sample, 49% were seen once. What was sequenced was blood. The source of this sequence is a woman aged 40 to 49 in good health. The chain couples TRBV21-1 to TRBJ2-7. TRBV21-1 constitutes a pseudogene. The CDR3 region has the DNA TGTGCCAGCAGCAAAATTCGCAGGGCCTCCTACGAGCAGTACTTC. Translation: CASSKIRRASYEQYF.